This passage covers 7 T cell receptor beta chains from one sample sequenced in a study of Ad26.COV2.S vaccination and SARS-CoV-2 variants. Treatment specified: roughly 18 received Ad26.COV2.S at low or high dose, single or two shots; several received placebo; per-sample allocation not given. Specimen acquisition occurred on day 63 following the initial vaccine or placebo injection. Measured with immunoSEQ multiplex PCR; TCRdb has only the in-frame clones, and not every one. The data show fewer than 900,000 clones, with around 89% seen just once and around 1.4% held by the top ten. The sample here was peripheral blood, taken in a trial of Ad26.COV2.S vaccine versus placebo. The receptors here all came from a person between 18 and 60 years old who received the Ad26.COV2.S COVID-19 vaccine or a placebo.

The chain combines TRBV18 with TRBJ2-1; TRBD2 matches at 15 bases. Trimming took 3 bases from V and 8 from J; bases not matched to a gene: 2. CDR1 KGHSH and CDR2 LQKENI come from the germline V gene. This CDR3 comprises 15 residues. This chain's CDR3 is CASSPGLAGGHEQFF. DNA for the CDR3: TGTGCCAGCTCACCGGGACTAGCGGGAGGTCATGAGCAGTTCTTC.

The rearrangement uses TRBV5-1 and TRBJ2-5, with unresolved D. V lost 2 bases, J lost 4 bases, and 6 bases lay in between. The germline V gene encodes CDR1 SGHRS and CDR2 YFSETQ. This CDR3 contains 12 residues. CDR3 loop: CASSFSSETQYF. In nucleotides, the CDR3 is TGCGCCAGCAGCTTTTCCTCAGAGACCCAGTACTTC.

V gene TRBV18 combines with J gene TRBJ2-2; TRBD1 aligns across 8 bases. The junction had 4 bases not matched to a gene; V was cut back by 4 bases and J by 0 bases. The CDR3 totals 16 residues. Germline assignment: CDR1 KGHSH and CDR2 LQKENI. CDR3: CASSRDRPPNTGELFF. In DNA form, the CDR3 reads TGTGCCAGCTCACGGGACAGGCCCCCGAACACCGGGGAGCTGTTTTTT.

The rearrangement links TRBV13 to TRBJ1-4; 7 bases match TRBD1. Germline CDR1 and CDR2: PRHDT and FYEKMQ (reference sequence). This CDR3 comprises 17 residues. V was clipped by 4 bases and J by 4 bases; unmatched bases: 12. CDR3 residues: CASSSRMGQPYNEKLFF. In nucleotides, the CDR3 is TGTGCCAGCAGCTCGCGGATGGGACAGCCCTATAATGAAAAACTGTTTTTT.

The gene calls are TRBV5-1 and TRBJ2-7; weak D call: TRBD1 (5 bases). CDR3 length equals 13 residues. V lost 4 bases and J 4 bases, leaving 12 bases between the germline ends. Germline-derived CDR1 and CDR2 are SGHRS and YFSETQ. The CDR3 spells CASSRAGKYEQYF. The CDR3 region has the DNA TGCGCCAGCAGCCGGGCAGGGAAATACGAGCAGTACTTC.

The V and J genes are TRBV21-1 and TRBJ2-1; TRBD1, the table's D call, was not compared with the DNA. TRBV21-1 is annotated as a pseudogene. The CDR3 is made up of 16 amino acids. Here the CDR3 reads CASSEGQGQTYNEQFF. The CDR3 DNA sequence: TGTGCCAGCAGCGAAGGACAGGGCCAAACCTACAATGAGCAGTTCTTC.

This clone was seen once. The chain employs TRBV6-2 or TRBV6-3 and TRBJ2-7, with D tentatively TRBD1 (5 bases). Germline CDR1 and CDR2: MNHEY and SVGEGT. Trimming removed 2 bases at V and 4 bases at J, with 18 bases between. This CDR3 is built from 16 residues. CDR3 amino acids: CASSYVRAAGRYEQYF. DNA of the CDR3: TGTGCCAGCAGTTACGTCAGGGCTGCAGGAAGGTACGAGCAGTACTTC.